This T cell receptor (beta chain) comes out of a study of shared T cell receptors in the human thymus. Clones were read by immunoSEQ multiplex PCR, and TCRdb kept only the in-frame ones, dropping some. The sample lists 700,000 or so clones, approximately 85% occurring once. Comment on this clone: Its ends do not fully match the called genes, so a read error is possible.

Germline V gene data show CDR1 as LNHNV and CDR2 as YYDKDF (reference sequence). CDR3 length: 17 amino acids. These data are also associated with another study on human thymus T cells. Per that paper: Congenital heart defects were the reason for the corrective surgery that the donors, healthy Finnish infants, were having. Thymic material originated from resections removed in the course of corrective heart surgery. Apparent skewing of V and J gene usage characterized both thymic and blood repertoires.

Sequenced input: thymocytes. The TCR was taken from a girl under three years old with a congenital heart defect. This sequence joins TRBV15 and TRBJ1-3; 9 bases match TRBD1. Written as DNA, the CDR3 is TGTGCCACCAGACCTCAGACAGGGGGTCAGGTTGGAGACACCATATATTTT. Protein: CATRPQTGGQVGDTIYF.